This T cell receptor (beta chain) emerged from a study of OX40 agonist ivuxolimab in advanced cancers. Study-wide background: Ivuxolimab, which is an agonistic anti-OX40 (CD134) antibody, was administered to the patients. Partial responses, seen in three patients, involved one hepatocellular carcinoma and two cutaneous melanomas. Notes on the study in general: CD4+ and CD8+ blood T cells expanded clonally by week 6 at 0.1 to 3.0 mg/kg.

Repertoires were generated with immunoSEQ multiplex PCR, while TCRdb's copy carries only in-frame clones and drops some. The sample lists nearly 85,000 clones, 70% to 90% occurring once. The CDR3 is made up of 16 amino acids. Germline CDR1 and CDR2: MNHNY and SVGAGI (reference sequence). The V gene lost 0 bases and the J gene lost 4 bases, with 13 bases spanning the gap. As for this clone: As yet, its antigen is unknown.

Patients were ineligible given autoimmune disease history or systemic immunosuppression. J is TRBJ1-3 and V is TRBV6-6; D may be TRBD1 (5 bases). The origin of this receptor is an adult with an advanced solid tumor such as melanoma, head and neck, liver or kidney cancer. This material consisted of CD4+ or CD8+ T cells sorted from blood, taken in a trial of the OX40 agonist ivuxolimab. CDR3: CASSYSVGAGGNTIYF. The CDR3 coding sequence is TGTGCCAGCAGTTACTCGGTAGGGGCAGGAGGAAACACCATATATTTT.